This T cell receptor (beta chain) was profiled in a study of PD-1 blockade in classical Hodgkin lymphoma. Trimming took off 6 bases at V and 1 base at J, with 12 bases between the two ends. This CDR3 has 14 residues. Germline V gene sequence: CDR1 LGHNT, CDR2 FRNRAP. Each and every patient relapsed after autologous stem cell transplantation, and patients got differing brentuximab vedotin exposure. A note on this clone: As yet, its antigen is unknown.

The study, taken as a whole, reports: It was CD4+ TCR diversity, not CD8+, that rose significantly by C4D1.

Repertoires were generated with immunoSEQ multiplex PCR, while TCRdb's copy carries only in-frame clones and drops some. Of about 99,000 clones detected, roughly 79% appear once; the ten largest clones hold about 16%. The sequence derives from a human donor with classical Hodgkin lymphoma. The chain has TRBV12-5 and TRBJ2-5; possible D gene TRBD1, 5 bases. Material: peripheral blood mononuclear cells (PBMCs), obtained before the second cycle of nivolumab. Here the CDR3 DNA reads TGTGCTAGTGGCTCTAAGACAGCCCAAGAGACCCAGTACTTC. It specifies CASGSKTAQETQYF.